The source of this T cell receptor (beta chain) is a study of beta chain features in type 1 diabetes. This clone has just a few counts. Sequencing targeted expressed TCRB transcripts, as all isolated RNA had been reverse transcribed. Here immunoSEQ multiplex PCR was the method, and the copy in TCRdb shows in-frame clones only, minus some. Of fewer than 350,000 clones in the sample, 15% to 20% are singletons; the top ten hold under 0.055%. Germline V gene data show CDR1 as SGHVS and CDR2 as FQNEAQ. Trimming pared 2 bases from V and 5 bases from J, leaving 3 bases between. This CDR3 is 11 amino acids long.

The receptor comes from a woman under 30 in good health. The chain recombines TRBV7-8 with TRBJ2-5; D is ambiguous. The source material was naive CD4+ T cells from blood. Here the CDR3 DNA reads TGTGCCAGCAGCTTATCGGAGACCCAGTACTTC. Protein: CASSLSETQYF. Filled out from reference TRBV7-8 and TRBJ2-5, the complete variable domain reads GAGVSQSPRYKVAKRGQDVALRCDPISGHVSLFWYQQALGQGPEFLTYFQNEAQLDKSGLPSDRFFAERPEGSVSTLKIQRTQQEDSAVYLCASSLSETQYFGPGTRLLVL.